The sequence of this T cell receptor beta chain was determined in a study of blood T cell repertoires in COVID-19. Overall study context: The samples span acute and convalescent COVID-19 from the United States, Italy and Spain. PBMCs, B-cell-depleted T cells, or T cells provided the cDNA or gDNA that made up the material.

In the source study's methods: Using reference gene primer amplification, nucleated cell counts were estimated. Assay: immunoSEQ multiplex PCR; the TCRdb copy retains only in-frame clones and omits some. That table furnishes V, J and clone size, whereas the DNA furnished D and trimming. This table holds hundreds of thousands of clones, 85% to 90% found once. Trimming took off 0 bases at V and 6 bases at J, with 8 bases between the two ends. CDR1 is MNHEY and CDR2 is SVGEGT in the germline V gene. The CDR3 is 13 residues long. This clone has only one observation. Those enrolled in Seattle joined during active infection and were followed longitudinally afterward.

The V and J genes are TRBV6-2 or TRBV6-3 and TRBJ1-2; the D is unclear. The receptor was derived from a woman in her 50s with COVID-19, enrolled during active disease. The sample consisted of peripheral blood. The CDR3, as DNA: TGTGCCAGCAGTTACTCCCGACTGGATGGCTACACCTTC. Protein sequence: CASSYSRLDGYTF.